This T cell receptor beta chain was profiled in a study of cytomegalovirus exposure and HLA in healthy donors. Points from the study as a whole: The study recorded 150 to 200 TCR beta chains that were cytomegalovirus-associated.

As concerns this clone: The antigen is undetermined.

V was shortened by 4 bases and J by 3 bases, with 15 bases between the two germline ends. Germline-derived CDR1 and CDR2 are KGHSH and LQKENI. The CDR3 consists of 15 residues. The PCR ran on 60 Vbeta and 13 Jbeta primers. Profiled with immunoSEQ multiplex PCR; TCRdb holds only in-frame clones, not every one. The sample's table shows just over 150,000 clones. The sequencing sample was made of PBMCs. The chain uses TRBV18 and TRBJ1-1; D is undetermined. The receptor's source is a young man in good health and CMV-seronegative. CDR3 nucleotides: TGTGCCAGCTCACTCGGGCGGGAGAAGCACACTGAAGCTTTCTTT. This encodes CASSLGREKHTEAFF.